Following are 3 T cell receptor beta chains from one sample sequenced in a study of CD8+ T cells in alopecia areata. Treatment indicated: oral pan-JAK inhibitor, 5-10 mg twice daily. Extracted from the samples, RNA was reverse transcribed into cDNA to serve as the sequencing template. Clones were sequenced by immunoSEQ multiplex PCR, and TCRdb holds only the in-frame ones, with some missing. The table has 90,000 to 150,000 clones, around 56% seen once. Sample: CD4+ T cells sorted from blood, taken at week 4, from a patient treated with tofacitinib. Receptors were obtained from a human donor with alopecia areata.

V gene TRBV5-1 combines with J gene TRBJ2-4; D is unresolved. V was shortened by 0 bases and J by 5 bases, with 9 bases between the two germline ends. The CDR3 consists of 14 residues. Germline V CDR1 and CDR2: SGHRS, YFSETQ. As DNA, the CDR3 is TGCGCCAGCAGCTTGGACGCCTCGCAAAACATTCAGTACTTC. Translated: CASSLDASQNIQYF.

The chain couples TRBV10-3 to TRBJ2-3, with D uncertain. CDR3 length equals 12 residues. CDR1 and CDR2 (germline): ENHRY, SYGVKD. Between the trimmed V and J ends, which lost 4 bases and 0 bases, there was a span of 2 bases. CDR3 coding DNA: TGTGCCATCAGTGGAAGCACAGATACGCAGTATTTT. Translation: CAISGSTDTQYF.

V usage is TRBV5-1 and J usage is TRBJ2-5; TRBD1 agrees at 7 bases. The CDR3 is made up of 13 amino acids. Trimming took 7 bases from V and 5 from J; bases not matched to a gene: 8. The germline V gene has CDR1 SGHRS and CDR2 YFSETQ. This chain's CDR3 is CASGGQPGETQYF. DNA of the CDR3: TGCGCCAGCGGGGGACAGCCGGGTGAGACCCAGTACTTC.